One and the same sample provided the 6 T cell receptor beta chains below, sequenced in a study of tumor-infiltrating lymphocytes in primary liver carcinoma. Starting from approximately 470 ng of total RNA, TCR beta cDNA was produced with a primer in the constant region. ARM-PCR, slightly modified, supplied the TCR beta libraries through three nested multiplex PCR rounds. PCR rounds one and two used TRBV1-TRBV30 forward primers with a C-beta reverse primer for around 10 cycles each. One entry per CDR3 protein results from TCRdb running MiXCR on the multiplex PCR reads. The sample shows hundreds of thousands of distinct CDR3 sequences, nearly 60% of them seen only once. Extraction also yielded germline DNA, while blood RNA was obtained from unsorted whole blood. The sample comprised peripheral blood. These receptors were taken from a woman aged 25 to 39 with primary liver carcinoma and hepatitis B virus infection.

Remarks on this clonotype: With a much larger clone just one base away, this may be a read error. CDR3 coding DNA: TGTGCCAGCAGGCCCGGGACCCTGAACATCGGGGAGCTGTTTTTT. Translation: CASRPGTLNIGELFF. The rearrangement joins TRBV6-5 to TRBJ2-2, with D perhaps being TRBD1 or TRBD2 (5 bases each). CDR3 size: 15 residues. Germline-derived CDR1 and CDR2 are MNHEY and SVGAGI.

This clonotype has more than one count but fewer than ten. This chain joins TRBV7-9 and TRBJ2-3; 11 bases fit TRBD2. The CDR3 runs to 15 residues. Trimming took 5 bases from V and 4 from J; bases not matched to a gene: 5. From germline, CDR1 is SEHNR and CDR2 FQNEAQ (reference sequence). Here the CDR3 DNA reads TGTGCCAGCAGCCCACTAGCGGGAGCTGCAGATACGCAGTATTTT. Its protein product is CASSPLAGAADTQYF. Full variable domain (rest looked up from reference TRBV7-9 and TRBJ2-3): DTGVSQNPRHKITKRGQNVTFRCDPISEHNRLYWYRQTLGQGPEFLTYFQNEAQLEKSRLLSDRFSAERPKGSFSTLEIQRTEQGDSAMYLCASSPLAGAADTQYFGPGTRLTVL.

This clonotype was counted once. A much more abundant neighbour one base away suggests this may be a read error. The chain combines TRBV29-1 with TRBJ1-1; D is unresolved. The CDR3 is 11 residues long. Germline CDR1 is SQVTM and CDR2 is ANQGSEA. The CDR3 sequence is CSVKDGPIQPF. The CDR3 DNA reads TGCAGCGTTAAGGATGGGCCCATTCAACCGTTT.

Remarks on this clonotype: This sequence may be a read error, since a much larger clone differs from it by one base. This chain connects TRBV12-3 or TRBV12-4 to TRBJ2-1; 9 positions match TRBD1. Trimming cost V 8 bases and J 9 bases; bases outside gene matches: 11. The CDR3 covers 14 residues. The CDR3 region is CASYSGTGCVEQFF. Written as DNA, the CDR3 is TGTGCCAGCTATTCCGGGACAGGGTGCGTTGAGCAGTTCTTC.

The sample holds many counts of this clonotype. The chain has TRBV6-5 and TRBJ2-7, with TRBD2 identical over 9 bases. The CDR3 has 15 residues. The germline CDR1 and CDR2 sequences are MNHEY and SVGAGI. The V and J ends lost 4 bases and 2 bases, in that order; junction bases with no gene match: 6. The CDR3 sequence is CASSSLAGLAYEQYF. The CDR3 DNA is TGTGCCAGCAGTTCACTAGCGGGCCTAGCCTACGAGCAGTACTTC.

This clonotype has at least ten counts. The gene calls are TRBV10-3 and TRBJ2-5, with 10 nucleotides matching TRBD1. The V and J ends lost 4 bases and 5 bases, in that order; junction bases with no gene match: 7. The CDR3 has 15 amino acids. Germline V CDR1 and CDR2: ENHRY, SYGVKD. The CDR3: CAISAPGQGIETQYF. The DNA for the CDR3 is TGTGCCATCAGTGCTCCGGGACAGGGGATCGAGACCCAGTACTTC.